What follows is one TCR beta chain and its context. Its matching antigen is unknown. CDR3 length: 15 residues. Trimming shortened V by 5 bases and J by 2 bases, and 15 bases separated the two germline ends. Germline V gene data show CDR1 as MNHNS and CDR2 as SASEGT. This sample is drawn from a study of graft-versus-host responses after intestinal transplantation. Study context: Among the recipients, all got anti-thymocyte globulin induction and then tacrolimus and steroids for roughly three years.

Clones were sequenced by immunoSEQ multiplex PCR, and TCRdb holds only the in-frame ones, with some missing. The table records about 25,000 clones, more than 90% of them present only once. The study, taken as a whole, reports: Maximum circulating GvH clone levels tracked with early post-transplant HvG decreases. High graft-versus-host to host-versus-graft clonal ratios were found in allografts of patients who had graft-donor T cell macrochimerism. The authors found GvH clones in recipient marrow, some appearing first in ileum or blood.

This rearrangement joins TRBV6-1 to TRBJ1-1, with D perhaps TRBD1 (6 bases). The TCR was taken from a human patient who received an intestinal transplant, so some T cells may come from the graft donor. Sequenced here: PBMCs, sampled more than 29 days after intestinal transplant. CDR3 loop: CASSKRQDFNTEAFF. CDR3 nucleotides: TGTGCCAGCAGTAAGAGACAGGATTTCAACACTGAAGCTTTCTTT.